The next 20 T cell receptor beta chains were all read from a single sample in a study of graft-versus-host responses after intestinal transplantation. These receptors have no known antigen. Clones were read by immunoSEQ multiplex PCR, and TCRdb kept only the in-frame ones, dropping some. The table shows 95,000 to 150,000 clones, with 95% occurring only once. The sample here was unstimulated CD8+ T cells sorted from spleen or lymph node cells, taken before intestinal transplant. These receptors were taken from a human donor who received an intestinal transplant.

The chain carries TRBV4-1 and TRBJ1-1; unclear D gene. The V gene's germline CDR1 is MGHRA and CDR2 YSYEKL. Trimming left V 4 bases short and J 2 bases short, with 8 bases between. The CDR3 spans 13 residues. For the CDR3, the DNA is TGCGCCAGCAGCCCCGGCACTAACACTGAAGCTTTCTTT. This gives the protein CASSPGTNTEAFF.

The genes are TRBV5-6 and TRBJ1-4; D possibly corresponds to TRBD1 (6 bases). V was cut by 0 bases and J by 7 bases, with 7 bases left in between. The CDR3 runs to 13 residues. Germline loops: CDR1 SGHDT, CDR2 YYEEEE. The DNA for the CDR3 is TGTGCCAGCAGCTTGGGGGGGCCTGAAAAACTGTTTTTT. Its translation is CASSLGGPEKLFF.

The rearrangement uses TRBV29-1 and TRBJ2-1, with 10 bases identical to TRBD2. The CDR3 totals 15 residues. Germline CDR1 SQVTM, CDR2 ANQGSEA. V shed 0 bases and J 9 bases; nucleotides not matched to a gene: 8. CDR3 bases: TGCAGCGTTGAAGAACCAGCGGGAGGGCCGGGTGAGCAGTTCTTC. Its translation: CSVEEPAGGPGEQFF.

The J gene is TRBJ2-3, the V gene TRBV19; TRBD2 aligns across 8 bases. Trimming at V came to 4 bases and at J to 4 bases, leaving 4 bases not matched to a gene. This CDR3 spans 14 amino acids. CDR1 LNHDA and CDR2 SQIVND come from the germline V gene (reference sequence). This CDR3 is CASSTAGGSDTQYF. In nucleotides, the CDR3 is TGTGCCAGTAGTACGGCGGGAGGATCAGATACGCAGTATTTT.

The gene calls are TRBV5-1 and TRBJ2-7; D unclear. Germline CDR1 SGHRS, CDR2 YFSETQ. Between the trimmed V and J ends, which lost 3 bases and 4 bases, there was a span of 8 bases. This CDR3 region has 12 residues. The CDR3 here is CASSWGSYEQYF. The CDR3 DNA sequence: TGCGCCAGCAGCTGGGGTAGTTACGAGCAGTACTTC.

This chain links TRBV9 with TRBJ2-1; D remains ambiguous. The CDR3 sequence is 12 residues long. Trimming took 4 bases from V and 4 from J, leaving 6 bases between them. CDR1 and CDR2 from the germline V gene are SGDLS and YYNGEE. For the CDR3, the DNA is TGTGCCAGCAGCACCAAGTACAATGAGCAGTTCTTC. This gives the protein CASSTKYNEQFF.

The chain carries TRBV6-5 and TRBJ1-3, with 8 bases that match TRBD1. Germline assignment: CDR1 MNHEY and CDR2 SVGAGI. The CDR3 consists of 16 residues. J lost 2 bases, V lost 2 bases, and 5 bases had no gene match. The CDR3, as DNA: TGTGCCAGCAGTTACACGACAGGGGAAGCTGGAAACACCATATATTTT. It yields the protein CASSYTTGEAGNTIYF.

The chain employs TRBV29-1 and TRBJ2-5; 7 positions agree with TRBD1. The length of the CDR3 is 13 residues. Germline values: CDR1 SQVTM, CDR2 ANQGSEA. V shed 4 bases and J 11 bases; nucleotides not matched to a gene: 13. CDR3 coding DNA: TGCAGCGTTGCTTGGGACAGCAATAGAGAGCAGTACTTC. Translated: CSVAWDSNREQYF. Full variable domain (missing parts from reference TRBV29-1 and TRBJ2-5): SAVISQKPSRDICQRGTSLTIQCQVDSQVTMMFWYRQQPGQSLTLIATANQGSEATYESGFVIDKFPISRPNLTFSTLTVSNMSPEDSSIYLCSVAWDSNREQYFGPGTRLLVL.

The rearrangement uses TRBV19 and TRBJ2-1; D ambiguous. Trimming left V 3 bases short and J 1 base short, with 7 bases between. The germline V gene encodes CDR1 LNHDA and CDR2 SQIVND (reference sequence). The CDR3 has 14 residues. The CDR3 spells CASSIEGSYNEQFF. CDR3 nucleotide sequence: TGTGCCAGTAGTATTGAAGGTTCCTACAATGAGCAGTTCTTC.

The chain carries TRBV28 and TRBJ2-7, with 11 positions matching TRBD2. The CDR3 spans 18 residues. With 1 base clipped from V and 2 bases from J, the junction kept 10 bases outside the gene matches. The germline gives CDR1 MDHEN, CDR2 SYDVKM. The CDR3 loop reads CASSLSVSGTSGTYEQYF. CDR3 nucleotide sequence: TGTGCCAGCAGTTTATCTGTTAGTGGGACTAGCGGTACCTACGAGCAGTACTTC.

This clone was counted a few times. The chain joins TRBV14 to TRBJ1-1; D is undetermined. Trimming stripped 2 bases from V and 1 base from J, with 5 bases between. This CDR3 comprises 13 residues. Germline V gene sequence: CDR1 SGHDN, CDR2 FVKESK. The CDR3 bases are TGTGCCAGCAGCCAAAGCTGGAACACTGAAGCTTTCTTT. Translation gives CASSQSWNTEAFF.

The rearrangement joins TRBV6-5 to TRBJ1-5, with D hard to call. This CDR3 is built from 13 residues. Trimming stripped 8 bases from V and 3 bases from J, with 11 bases between. Germline CDR1 is MNHEY and CDR2 is SVGAGI. Written as DNA, the CDR3 is TGTGCCAGCTGCAGCGCTATCAATCAGCCCCAGCATTTT. As protein: CASCSAINQPQHF.

This clone showed up just once. The chain links TRBV4-1 to TRBJ2-1; D unclear. The germline V gene has CDR1 MGHRA and CDR2 YSYEKL. This CDR3 is built from 16 residues. V was shortened by 0 bases and J by 6 bases, with 15 bases between the two germline ends. CDR3 bases: TGCGCCAGCAGCCAAGAATTAGGAGCGAGGTCCAATGAGCAGTTCTTC. Its translation is CASSQELGARSNEQFF.

The V and J genes are TRBV27 and TRBJ2-7, with D perhaps TRBD1 (5 bases). The V end lost 8 bases, the J end lost 6 bases, and 20 bases lay between the germline ends. This CDR3 region has 14 residues. Germline assignment: CDR1 MNHEY and CDR2 SMNVEV (reference sequence). Here the CDR3 DNA reads TGTGCCAGCGCAGCAGCACAGGCTCTATCCGAGCAGTACTTC. This codes for CASAAAQALSEQYF.

The chain employs TRBV29-1 and TRBJ1-1; possible D gene TRBD1, 6 bases. Germline V CDR1 and CDR2: SQVTM, ANQGSEA. V gave up 6 bases and J gave up 4 bases, with 21 bases separating them. The CDR3 runs to 15 residues. The CDR3 DNA sequence: TGCAGCGTAGCCGTTACAGGGAGCGGGAGCACTGAAGCTTTCTTT. The encoded protein is CSVAVTGSGSTEAFF.

The chain links TRBV27 to TRBJ2-2, with 7 bases matching TRBD2. Germline loops: CDR1 MNHEY, CDR2 SMNVEV (reference sequence). CDR3 size: 14 residues. V was pared by 3 bases and J by 8 bases, with 6 bases of the junction left unmatched. DNA for the CDR3: TGTGCCAGCAGTTTTTCGAGCGGGATAGGGGAGCTGTTTTTT. It yields the protein CASSFSSGIGELFF.

The chain has TRBV28 and TRBJ2-1; D not certain. Between the trimmed V and J ends, which lost 1 base and 8 bases, there was a span of 0 bases. Germline V CDR1 and CDR2: MDHEN, SYDVKM. The length of the CDR3 is 10 residues. The CDR3 region has the DNA TGTGCCAGCAGTTTATATGAGCAGTTCTTC. It encodes CASSLYEQFF.

Written as DNA, the CDR3 is TGTGCCAGCAGACTTCGGACAGGGTGGCAAGAGACCCAGTACTTC. Its protein product is CASRLRTGWQETQYF. The chain links TRBV28 to TRBJ2-5, with TRBD1 matching over 8 bases. The J segment lost 2 bases and the V segment lost 6 bases, leaving 8 bases of the junction unmatched. CDR3 size: 15 residues. Germline V gene data show CDR1 as MDHEN and CDR2 as SYDVKM.

This chain connects TRBV6-5 to TRBJ1-3; weak D call: TRBD1 (6 bases). V shed 4 bases and J shed 2 bases, with 15 bases lying between them. This CDR3 comprises 16 residues. Germline CDR1 and CDR2: MNHEY and SVGAGI. Written as DNA, the CDR3 is TGTGCCAGCAGTTCCGGGGTGGGGACACCTGGAAACACCATATATTTT. The encoded protein is CASSSGVGTPGNTIYF.

The rearrangement links TRBV7-9 to TRBJ2-3; 10 bases map to TRBD1. The germline gives CDR1 SEHNR, CDR2 FQNEAQ (reference sequence). V trimming: 1 base; J trimming: 6 bases; junction bases outside the gene matches: 10. The CDR3 has 17 residues. CDR3 in DNA: TGTGCCAGCAGCTTAGACCGGGACAGGGGTTCCAAGGATACGCAGTATTTT. Its protein product is CASSLDRDRGSKDTQYF.